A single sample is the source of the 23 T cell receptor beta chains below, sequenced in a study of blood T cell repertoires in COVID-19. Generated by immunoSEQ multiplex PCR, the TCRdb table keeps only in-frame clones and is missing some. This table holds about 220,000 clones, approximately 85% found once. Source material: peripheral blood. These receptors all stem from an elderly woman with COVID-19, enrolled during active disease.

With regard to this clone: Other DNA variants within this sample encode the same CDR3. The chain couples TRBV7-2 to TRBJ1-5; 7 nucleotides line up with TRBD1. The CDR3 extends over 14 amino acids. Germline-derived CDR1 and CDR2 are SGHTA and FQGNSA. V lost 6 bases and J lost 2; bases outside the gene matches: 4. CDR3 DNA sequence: TGTGCCAGCAGTTCCACAGGGGGCAATCAGCCCCAGCATTTT. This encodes CASSSTGGNQPQHF. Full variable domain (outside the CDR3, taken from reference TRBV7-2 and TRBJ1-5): GAGVSQSPSNKVTEKGKDVELRCDPISGHTALYWYRQSLGQGLEFLIYFQGNSAPDKSGLPSDRFSAERTGGSVSTLTIQRTQQEDSAVYLCASSSTGGNQPQHFGDGTRLSIL.

CDR3 loop: CASSFSLAGAHEQYF. The CDR3, as DNA: TGTGCCAGCAGCTTTTCGCTAGCGGGGGCTCACGAGCAGTACTTC. V usage is TRBV11-2 and J usage is TRBJ2-7; the match to TRBD2 covers 10 bases. CDR1 and CDR2 (germline): SGHAT, FQNNGV. The J segment lost 5 bases and the V segment lost 3 bases, leaving 7 bases of the junction unmatched. The CDR3 runs 15 residues.

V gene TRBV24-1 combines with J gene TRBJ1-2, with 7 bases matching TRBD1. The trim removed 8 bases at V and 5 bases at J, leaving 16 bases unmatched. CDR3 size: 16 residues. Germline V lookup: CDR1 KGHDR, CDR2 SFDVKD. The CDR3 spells CATNPIWETGRYGYTF. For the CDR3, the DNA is TGTGCCACCAATCCAATTTGGGAGACAGGGAGATATGGCTACACCTTC.

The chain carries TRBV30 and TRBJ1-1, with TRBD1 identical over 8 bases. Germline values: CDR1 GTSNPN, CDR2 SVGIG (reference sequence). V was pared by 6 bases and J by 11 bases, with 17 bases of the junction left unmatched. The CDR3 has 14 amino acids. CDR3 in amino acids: CACGWGQGATGAFF. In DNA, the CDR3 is TGTGCCTGTGGATGGGGGCAGGGGGCTACCGGGGCTTTCTTT.

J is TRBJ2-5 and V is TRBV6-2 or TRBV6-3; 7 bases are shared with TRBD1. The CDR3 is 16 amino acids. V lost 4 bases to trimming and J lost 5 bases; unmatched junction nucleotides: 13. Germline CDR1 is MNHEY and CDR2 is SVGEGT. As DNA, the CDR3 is TGTGCCAGCAGTTTCCCACAAGGGGGCTACTGGGAGACCCAGTACTTC. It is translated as CASSFPQGGYWETQYF.

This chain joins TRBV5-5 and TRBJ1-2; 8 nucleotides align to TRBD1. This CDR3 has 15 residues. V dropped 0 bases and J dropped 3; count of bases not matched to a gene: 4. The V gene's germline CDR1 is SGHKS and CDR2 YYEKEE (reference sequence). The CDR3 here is CASSLDVTGDYGYTF. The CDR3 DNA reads TGTGCCAGCAGCTTGGATGTGACAGGGGACTATGGCTACACCTTC.

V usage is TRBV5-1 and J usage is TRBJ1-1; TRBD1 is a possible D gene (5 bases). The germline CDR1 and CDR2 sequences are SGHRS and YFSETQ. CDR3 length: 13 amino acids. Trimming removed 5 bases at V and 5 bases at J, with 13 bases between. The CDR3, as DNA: TGCGCCAGCAGGACCCAGGGAGGGACTGAAGCTTTCTTT. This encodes CASRTQGGTEAFF.

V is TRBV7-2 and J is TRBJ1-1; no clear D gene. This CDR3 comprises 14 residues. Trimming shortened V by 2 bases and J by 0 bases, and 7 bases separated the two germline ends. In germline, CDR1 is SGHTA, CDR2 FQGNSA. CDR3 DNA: TGTGCCAGCAGCTTAATGGAGATGAACACTGAAGCTTTCTTT. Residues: CASSLMEMNTEAFF.

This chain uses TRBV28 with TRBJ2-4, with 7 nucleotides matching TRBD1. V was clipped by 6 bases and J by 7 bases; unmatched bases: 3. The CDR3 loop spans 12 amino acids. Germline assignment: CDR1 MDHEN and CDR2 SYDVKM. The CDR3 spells CASRTGYNIQYF. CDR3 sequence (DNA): TGTGCCAGCAGGACAGGGTACAACATTCAGTACTTC.

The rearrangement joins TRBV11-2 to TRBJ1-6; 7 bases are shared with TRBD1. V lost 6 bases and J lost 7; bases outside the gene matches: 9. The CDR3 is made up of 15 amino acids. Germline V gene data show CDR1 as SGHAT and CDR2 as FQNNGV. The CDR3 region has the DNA TGTGCCAGCAGTTTGGACAGGCTGGGGAATTCACCCCTCCACTTT. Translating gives CASSLDRLGNSPLHF. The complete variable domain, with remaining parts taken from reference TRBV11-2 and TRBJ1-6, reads EAGVAQSPRYKIIEKRQSVAFWCNPISGHATLYWYQQILGQGPKLLIQFQNNGVVDDSQLPKDRFSAERLKGVDSTLKIQPAKLEDSAVYLCASSLDRLGNSPLHFGNGTRLTVT.

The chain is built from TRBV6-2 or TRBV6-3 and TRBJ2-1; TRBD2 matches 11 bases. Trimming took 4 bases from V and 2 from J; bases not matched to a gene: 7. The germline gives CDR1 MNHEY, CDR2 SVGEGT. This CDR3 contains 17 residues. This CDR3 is CASSFLQTSGAYNEQFF. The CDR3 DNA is TGTGCCAGCAGTTTCCTCCAGACTAGCGGGGCCTACAATGAGCAGTTCTTC.

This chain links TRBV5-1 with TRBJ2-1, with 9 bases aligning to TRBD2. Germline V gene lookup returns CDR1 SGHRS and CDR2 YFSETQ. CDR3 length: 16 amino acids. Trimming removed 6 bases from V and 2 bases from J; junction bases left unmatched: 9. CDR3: CASIRLAGGAYNEQFF. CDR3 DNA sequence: TGCGCCAGCATTCGGCTGGCGGGGGGGGCCTACAATGAGCAGTTCTTC.

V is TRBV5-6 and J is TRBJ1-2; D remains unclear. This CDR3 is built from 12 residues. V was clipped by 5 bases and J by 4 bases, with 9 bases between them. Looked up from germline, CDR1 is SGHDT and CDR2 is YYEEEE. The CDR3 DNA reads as TGTGCCAGCAGTCGTAGACTCTATGGCTACACCTTC. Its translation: CASSRRLYGYTF. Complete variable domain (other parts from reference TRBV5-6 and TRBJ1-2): DAGVTQSPTHLIKTRGQQVTLRCSPKSGHDTVSWYQQALGQGPQFIFQYYEEEERQRGNFPDRFSGHQFPNYSSELNVNALLLGDSALYLCASSRRLYGYTFGSGTRLTVV.

In nucleotides, the CDR3 is TGTGCCAGCAGCCCGGACAACTCTTGGAGGAACACTGAAGCTTTCTTT. Translating gives CASSPDNSWRNTEAFF. The chain carries TRBV7-9 and TRBJ1-1; possibly TRBD1 for D (5 bases). The CDR3 spans 16 residues. V was cut by 5 bases and J by 1 base, with 17 bases left in between. Looked up from germline, CDR1 is SEHNR and CDR2 is FQNEAQ (reference sequence).

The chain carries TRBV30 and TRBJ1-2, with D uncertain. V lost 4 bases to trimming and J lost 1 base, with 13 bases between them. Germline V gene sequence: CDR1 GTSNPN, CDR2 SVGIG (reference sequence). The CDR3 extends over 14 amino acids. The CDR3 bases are TGTGCCTGGAATAAACTGCGGATTAACTATGGCTACACCTTC. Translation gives CAWNKLRINYGYTF.

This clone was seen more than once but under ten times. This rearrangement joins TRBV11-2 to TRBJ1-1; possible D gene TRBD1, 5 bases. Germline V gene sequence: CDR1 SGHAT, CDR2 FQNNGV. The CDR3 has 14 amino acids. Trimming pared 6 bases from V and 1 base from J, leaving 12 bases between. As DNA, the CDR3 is TGTGCCAGCAGTTTCTGGGGGGGGAACACTGAAGCTTTCTTT. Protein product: CASSFWGGNTEAFF.

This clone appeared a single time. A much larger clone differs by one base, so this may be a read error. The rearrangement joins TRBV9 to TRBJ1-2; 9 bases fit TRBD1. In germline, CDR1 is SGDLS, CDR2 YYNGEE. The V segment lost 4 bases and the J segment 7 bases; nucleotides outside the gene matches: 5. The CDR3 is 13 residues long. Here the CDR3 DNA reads TGTGCCAGCAGCCCGGACAGGGGAGGTGGCTACACCTTC. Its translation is CASSPDRGGGYTF.

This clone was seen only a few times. The CDR3: CASRLGKVSPQPQHF. Written as DNA, the CDR3 is TGTGCCAGTAGACTCGGGAAGGTCTCCCCCCAGCCCCAGCATTTT. The V and J genes are TRBV19 and TRBJ1-5; D unclear. The CDR3 has 15 residues. Germline V gene data show CDR1 as LNHDA and CDR2 as SQIVND (reference sequence). The V and J ends lost 6 bases and 7 bases respectively, with 19 bases between them.

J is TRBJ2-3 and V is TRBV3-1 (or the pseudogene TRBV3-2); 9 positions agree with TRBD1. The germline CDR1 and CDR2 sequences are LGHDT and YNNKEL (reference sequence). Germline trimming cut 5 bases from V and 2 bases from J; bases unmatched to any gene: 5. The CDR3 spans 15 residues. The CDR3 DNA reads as TGTGCCAGCAGCTACAGGGGGCGCCTCACAGATACGCAGTATTTT. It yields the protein CASSYRGRLTDTQYF.

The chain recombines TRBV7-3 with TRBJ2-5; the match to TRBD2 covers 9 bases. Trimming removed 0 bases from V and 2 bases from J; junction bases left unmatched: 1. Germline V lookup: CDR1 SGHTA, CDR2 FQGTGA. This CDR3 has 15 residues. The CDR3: CASSLTAGGQETQYF. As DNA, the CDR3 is TGTGCCAGCAGCTTAACTGCGGGGGGGCAAGAGACCCAGTACTTC.

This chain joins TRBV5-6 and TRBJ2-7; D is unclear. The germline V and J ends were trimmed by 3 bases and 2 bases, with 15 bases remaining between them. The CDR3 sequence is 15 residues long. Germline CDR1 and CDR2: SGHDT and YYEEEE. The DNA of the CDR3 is TGTGCCAGCAGCTCCGAAAGAGGAGCGACCTACGAGCAGTACTTC. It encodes CASSSERGATYEQYF.

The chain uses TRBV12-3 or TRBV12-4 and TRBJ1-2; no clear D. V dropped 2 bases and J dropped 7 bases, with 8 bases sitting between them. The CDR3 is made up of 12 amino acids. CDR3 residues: CASSLSVGGYTF. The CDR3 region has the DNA TGTGCCAGCAGTTTATCTGTCGGTGGCTACACCTTC.

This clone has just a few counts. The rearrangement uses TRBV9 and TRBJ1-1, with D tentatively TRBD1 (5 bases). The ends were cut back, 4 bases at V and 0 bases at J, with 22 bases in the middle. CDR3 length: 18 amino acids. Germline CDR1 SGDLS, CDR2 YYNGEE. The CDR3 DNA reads TGTGCCAGCAGCCCCTCATGGGGCGCAACTCACATGAACACTGAAGCTTTCTTT. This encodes CASSPSWGATHMNTEAFF.